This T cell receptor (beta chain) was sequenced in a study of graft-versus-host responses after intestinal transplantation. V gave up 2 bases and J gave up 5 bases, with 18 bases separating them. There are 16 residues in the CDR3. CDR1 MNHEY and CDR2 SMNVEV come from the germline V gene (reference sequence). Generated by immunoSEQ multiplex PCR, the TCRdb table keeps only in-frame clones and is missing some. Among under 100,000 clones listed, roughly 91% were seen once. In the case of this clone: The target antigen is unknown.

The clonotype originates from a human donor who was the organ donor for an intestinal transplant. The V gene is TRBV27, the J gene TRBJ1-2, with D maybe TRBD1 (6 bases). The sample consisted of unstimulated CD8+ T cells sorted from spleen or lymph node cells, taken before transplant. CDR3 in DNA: TGTGCCAGCAGTTTAATCGGGCGGGGGGGCCCTTATGGCTACACCTTC. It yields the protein CASSLIGRGGPYGYTF.